This T cell receptor beta chain was obtained from a study of cytomegalovirus exposure and HLA in healthy donors. Study results and caveats: Links to common viral pathogens appeared, in a later analysis, for several of the most significant clusters.

This clone was detected only a few times. Its antigen is not identified. With 60 Vbeta and 13 Jbeta primers, the PCR was carried out. Sequencing used immunoSEQ multiplex PCR; TCRdb keeps in-frame clones, though not all of them. The sample consists of 65,000 to 90,000 clones, roughly 78% of them appearing once. J was trimmed by 5 bases and V by 6 bases; bases with no gene match: 7. Germline loops: CDR1 MNHNY, CDR2 SVGAGI (reference sequence). This CDR3 comprises 14 residues. The sample was PBMCs. The source of this sequence is a man aged 25-40 years in good health and CMV-seronegative. This rearrangement joins TRBV6-6 to TRBJ1-5; 7 bases are a match to TRBD1. The CDR3 here is CASSRTGRYQPQHF. The CDR3, as DNA: TGTGCCAGCAGCCGGACAGGAAGGTATCAGCCCCAGCATTTT.